This TCR beta chain stems from a study of cytomegalovirus exposure and HLA in healthy donors. Study-wide results and limits: Presence/absence analyses assumed roughly uniform sequencing depth across donors. Later genetic work tied a missense DCLRE1C variant to beta-chain V and J trimming. Through in vitro validation, a few CMV-associated chains were shown to be specific for CMV antigens.

Primers included in the PCR were 60 Vbeta and 13 Jbeta primers. Repertoires were generated with immunoSEQ multiplex PCR, while TCRdb's copy carries only in-frame clones and drops some. The data hold fewer than 200,000 clones, with 10% to 15% observed a single time. Comment on this clone: Its antigen remains unknown.

The source of this sequence is a man between 50 and 59 years old in good health and CMV-seropositive. Input material: PBMCs.

The CDR3 reads CASSPSGTRNTEAFF. The CDR3, as DNA: TGTGCCAGCAGCCCTTCAGGTACGAGGAACACTGAAGCTTTCTTT. The V gene is TRBV7-6, the J gene TRBJ1-1; D not certain. V lost 5 bases, J lost 1 base, and 14 bases lay in between. The CDR3 runs 15 residues. Looked up from germline, CDR1 is SGHVS and CDR2 is FNYEAQ.